The 21 T cell receptor beta chains presented below share a single source sample, sequenced in a study of T and B cells in COVID-19 patients. TRB rearrangements were amplified by multiplex PCR with BIOMED2 TRB-A/B primers. TCRdb independently ran MiXCR on the multiplex PCR reads; one entry per CDR3 protein. The profile shows under 15,000 distinct CDR3 sequences, roughly 26% of them singletons. TRB was amplified from approximately 250-480 ng of blood genomic DNA. What was sequenced was blood. The receptors shown here come from a human donor who had recovered from COVID-19.

The rearrangement links TRBV20-1 to TRBJ2-5; 8 nucleotides agree with TRBD2. V trimming: 5 bases; J trimming: 4 bases; junction bases outside the gene matches: 12. The CDR3 sequence is 15 residues long. Germline-derived CDR1 and CDR2 are DFQATT and SNEGSKA (reference sequence). The CDR3 is CSAGGGAGGGETQYF. DNA of the CDR3: TGCAGTGCTGGGGGCGGAGCCGGGGGGGGAGAGACCCAGTACTTC.

The rearrangement uses TRBV27 and TRBJ2-7, with 9 bases lining up with TRBD2. Trimming removed 1 base from V and 3 bases from J; junction bases left unmatched: 4. Germline V gene lookup returns CDR1 MNHEY and CDR2 SMNVEV (reference sequence). CDR3 length: 15 amino acids. The CDR3 is CASSLYPSGIYEQYF. The CDR3 DNA reads as TGTGCCAGCAGTTTATACCCTAGCGGGATCTACGAGCAGTACTTC.

This clonotype was recorded a few times. V gene TRBV10-3 combines with J gene TRBJ1-4; the match to TRBD1 covers 7 bases. Germline V gives CDR1 ENHRY, CDR2 SYGVKD. The ends lost 6 bases at V and 3 bases at J; junction bases unmatched: 4. The CDR3 extends over 14 amino acids. The chain's CDR3 is CAIRRDSSNEKLFF. The DNA for the CDR3 is TGTGCCATCAGACGGGACAGTTCTAATGAAAAACTGTTTTTT.

This clonotype was observed many times. The chain joins TRBV27 to TRBJ1-4; D uncertain. The CDR3 is 17 residues long. Trimming removed 5 bases at V and 0 bases at J, with 16 bases between. Germline V gives CDR1 MNHEY, CDR2 SMNVEV (reference sequence). In nucleotides, the CDR3 is TGTGCCAGCAGTCCTACCCTCGGCCGGTCAACTAATGAAAAACTGTTTTTT. Protein product: CASSPTLGRSTNEKLFF.

The chain joins TRBV20-1 to TRBJ1-6, with TRBD1 as a possible D gene (6 bases). Germline-derived CDR1 and CDR2 are DFQATT and SNEGSKA (reference sequence). V shed 0 bases and J shed 4 bases, with 10 bases lying between them. The CDR3 has 15 amino acids. As DNA, the CDR3 is TGCAGTGCTAGAGACCAGGACAGATATAATTCACCCCTCCACTTT. Its translation: CSARDQDRYNSPLHF.

J is TRBJ1-5 and V is TRBV5-4, with D possibly matching TRBD1 (5 bases). V was shortened by 0 bases and J by 4 bases, with 11 bases between the two germline ends. CDR1 is SGHNT, CDR2 YYREEE, per germline (reference sequence). The CDR3 totals 15 residues. The CDR3 loop reads CASSLAPGPNQPQHF. The CDR3, as DNA: TGTGCCAGCAGCTTGGCCCCGGGGCCTAATCAGCCCCAGCATTTT.

By share, this clonotype ranks as medium-sized. This sequence joins TRBV30 and TRBJ2-7, with 8 bases identical to TRBD2. This CDR3 contains 14 residues. V gave up 3 bases and J gave up 2 bases; unmatched junction bases: 6. Looked up from germline, CDR1 is GTSNPN and CDR2 is SVGIG (reference sequence). Here the CDR3 reads CAWRSTSEAYEQYF. The CDR3 DNA follows: TGTGCCTGGAGGTCGACTAGCGAGGCCTACGAGCAGTACTTC.

The V call is TRBV6-2 or TRBV6-3, the J call TRBJ1-5; no firm D call. The CDR3 sequence is 13 residues long. V gave up 4 bases and J gave up 1 base, with 5 bases separating them. CDR1 is MNHEY and CDR2 is SVGEGT in the germline V gene. The CDR3 loop is CASSLSSNQPQHF. The CDR3 DNA reads TGTGCCAGCAGTTTAAGCAGCAATCAGCCCCAGCATTTT.

Within the sample, this clonotype is medium-sized. The chain combines TRBV12-3 or TRBV12-4 with TRBJ2-7; TRBD2 aligns across 10 bases. This CDR3 spans 14 amino acids. V was clipped by 5 bases and J by 6 bases; unmatched bases: 7. In DNA, the CDR3 is TGTGCCAGCAGTCCCTCAAGCGGGAGGGCCGAGCAGTACTTC. It translates to CASSPSSGRAEQYF.

The chain recombines TRBV7-9 with TRBJ2-7; TRBD1 agrees at 7 bases. Germline CDR1 is SEHNR and CDR2 is FQNEAQ (reference sequence). V was pared by 6 bases and J by 1 base, with 9 bases of the junction left unmatched. The CDR3 runs to 15 residues. DNA for the CDR3: TGTGCCAGCAGGTTAAACAGGGGAAGGTCCTACGAGCAGTACTTC. Encoded protein: CASRLNRGRSYEQYF.

This chain connects TRBV6-5 to TRBJ2-5, with D possibly being TRBD1 or TRBD2 (5 bases each). CDR1 is MNHEY and CDR2 is SVGAGI in the germline V gene. CDR3 length equals 12 residues. The V end lost 8 bases, the J end lost 1 base, and 8 bases lay between the germline ends. CDR3: CASRDLQETQYF. The CDR3, as DNA: TGTGCCAGCCGGGACCTCCAAGAGACCCAGTACTTC.

The chain joins TRBV12-3 or TRBV12-4 to TRBJ1-3; unclear D gene. Trimming took off 6 bases at V and 4 bases at J, with 7 bases between the two ends. The CDR3 sequence is 12 residues long. The CDR3 nucleotides are TGTGCCAGCAGCCCACCGGGAAACACCATATATTTT. Translation gives CASSPPGNTIYF.

The V call is TRBV7-9, the J call TRBJ2-5, with D possibly being TRBD2 (6 bases). This CDR3 region has 16 residues. V was pared by 2 bases and J by 1 base, with 14 bases between. Germline CDR1 SEHNR, CDR2 FQNEAQ (reference sequence). The CDR3 DNA follows: TGTGCCAGCAGCTTAACAAGGAGGGCAGTCCAAGAGACCCAGTACTTC. This codes for CASSLTRRAVQETQYF.

By sample share, this clonotype is medium-sized. The chain couples TRBV19 to TRBJ2-7, with D perhaps TRBD1 (6 bases). Germline CDR1 and CDR2: LNHDA and SQIVND (reference sequence). The CDR3 covers 15 residues. The germline V and J ends were trimmed by 6 bases and 5 bases, with 20 bases remaining between them. The CDR3 DNA reads as TGTGCCAGTAGCCCTCGGCCCAGGGGTGACAACGAGCAGTACTTC. Its translation is CASSPRPRGDNEQYF.

This clonotype was counted between two and nine times. The rearrangement uses TRBV11-2 and TRBJ2-7; no clear D gene. The germline gives CDR1 SGHAT, CDR2 FQNNGV. This CDR3 contains 15 residues. The V end was cut by 4 bases, the J end by 0 bases, with 13 bases between. The CDR3 region is CASSSTAVSSYEQYF. Here the CDR3 DNA reads TGTGCCAGCAGCTCCACGGCCGTATCCTCCTACGAGCAGTACTTC.

This chain links TRBV12-3 or TRBV12-4 with TRBJ1-1; D unclear. V lost 6 bases, J lost 4 bases, and 15 bases lay in between. This CDR3 contains 14 residues. CDR3 bases: TGTGCCAGCAGCCAGAGACGGCCTGCCACTGAAGCTTTCTTT. Residues: CASSQRRPATEAFF.

In this sample, this clonotype turned up a few times. The rearrangement joins TRBV5-5 to TRBJ2-5; possible D gene TRBD2, 5 bases. CDR1 is SGHKS and CDR2 is YYEKEE in the germline V gene (reference sequence). Trimming shortened V by 2 bases and J by 4 bases, and 9 bases separated the two germline ends. The CDR3 runs to 13 residues. The DNA for the CDR3 is TGTGCCAGCAGCTTCAAGGGAGTAGAGACCCAGTACTTC. This sequence encodes CASSFKGVETQYF.

In this sample, this clonotype turned up many times. The chain links TRBV6-2 or TRBV6-3 to TRBJ2-6; D is uncertain. The CDR3 loop spans 17 amino acids. V lost 2 bases and J lost 0, with 11 bases in between. CDR1 and CDR2 from the germline V gene are MNHEY and SVGEGT. The CDR3 sequence: CASSYPTAPSGANVLTF. For the CDR3, the DNA is TGTGCCAGCAGTTACCCTACAGCTCCCTCTGGGGCCAACGTCCTGACTTTC.

By share, this clonotype ranks as medium-sized. The chain combines TRBV6-1 with TRBJ2-3, with 7 bases aligning to TRBD1. CDR3 length: 15 amino acids. With 6 bases clipped from V and 6 bases from J, the junction kept 12 bases outside the gene matches. Looked up from germline, CDR1 is MNHNS and CDR2 is SASEGT. CDR3 nucleotides: TGTGCCAGCAGAGCTACCGGGACAGAGGGCGATACGCAGTATTTT. This gives the protein CASRATGTEGDTQYF.

The chain employs TRBV30 and TRBJ1-2, with D tentatively TRBD1 (6 bases). Deletions cut 0 bases from V and 5 bases from J, with 13 bases between. Germline lookup yields CDR1 GTSNPN and CDR2 SVGIG (reference sequence). This CDR3 has 14 residues. The CDR3 nucleotides are TGTGCCTGGAGTGTGGGGGCCCCCGCTTATGGCTACACCTTC. Its protein product is CAWSVGAPAYGYTF. Looking up the rest from reference TRBV30 and TRBJ1-2 gives the full variable domain: SQTIHQWPATLVQPVGSPLSLECTVEGTSNPNLYWYRQAAGRGLQLLFYSVGIGQISSEVPQNLSASRPQDRQFILSSKKLLLSDSGFYLCAWSVGAPAYGYTFGSGTRLTVV.

This clonotype was observed a handful of times. This rearrangement joins TRBV15 to TRBJ1-4; 8 bases map to TRBD1. CDR1 is LNHNV, CDR2 YYDKDF, per germline (reference sequence). V was clipped by 2 bases and J by 8 bases; unmatched bases: 10. There are 16 residues in the CDR3. CDR3 sequence: CATSRKRTGSGEKLFF. CDR3 in DNA: TGTGCCACCAGCAGAAAGAGGACAGGGTCAGGGGAAAAACTGTTTTTT. The complete variable domain, with remaining parts taken from reference TRBV15 and TRBJ1-4, reads DAMVIQNPRYQVTQFGKPVTLSCSQTLNHNVMYWYQQKSSQAPKLLFHYYDKDFNNEADTPDNFQSRRPNTSFCFLDIRSPGLGDTAMYLCATSRKRTGSGEKLFFGSGTQLSVL.